These T cell receptor beta chains were read from a single sample in a study of PD-L1 blockade in urothelial cancer. Data came from immunoSEQ multiplex PCR; TCRdb stores just in-frame clones and leaves some out. Of roughly 63,000 clones in the sample, 81% were seen once. Specimen: PBMCs, collected around atezolizumab (anti-PD-L1) treatment. Source of these receptors: a man between 65 and 85 years old with urothelial cancer. Each CDR3 is given with its conserved first and last residue. The order of the fields is V gene, clone size, J gene, D gene, CDR3 DNA, CDR3 protein. A D gene is named only where the DNA matches it firmly. Clone size is shown for a subset of rows, as once, few, many or a class of expanded clone.

TRBV6-5	once	TRBJ2-1	TRBD2	TGTGCCAGCAGGCGGGGGGGGAACAATGAGCAGTTCTTC	CASRRGGNNEQFF
TRBV30	NA	TRBJ2-1	TRBD2	TGTGCCTGGGAGACTAGCGGGTACTACAATGAGCAGTTCTTC	CAWETSGYYNEQFF
TRBV6-6	once	TRBJ2-7	TRBD2	TGTGCCAGCAGCCAAGCGGGGGGACCCTACGAGCAGTACTTC	CASSQAGGPYEQYF
TRBV10-3	NA	TRBJ2-2	TRBD2	TGTGCCATCAGTGGCTCGGGACTAGAGTATTCCACCGGGGAGCTGTTTTTT	CAISGSGLEYSTGELFF
TRBV19	NA	TRBJ2-5	NA	TGTGCCAGTAGTACGACTAGTGGTGAGACCCAGTACTTC	CASSTTSGETQYF
TRBV4-2	NA	TRBJ1-2	TRBD1	TGTGCCAGCAGCCAAACAGGGGCTCGGGATGGCTACACCTTC	CASSQTGARDGYTF
TRBV7-6	many	TRBJ1-5	NA	TGTGCCAGCAGCGTGGGGGCCGGGGACAATCAGCCCCAGCATTTT	CASSVGAGDNQPQHF
TRBV7-9	NA	TRBJ2-5	TRBD2	TGTGCCAGCAGCTTGGGGACAGCCGGGACTAGCGTAGGGGAGACCCAGTACTTC	CASSLGTAGTSVGETQYF
TRBV19	NA	TRBJ1-6	TRBD1	TGTGCCTCGGGACAGGGTGGCAATCGGGATAATTCACCCCTCCACTTT	CASGQGGNRDNSPLHF
TRBV6-1	NA	TRBJ1-1	NA	TGTGCCAGCATCCCGACCGAGGGAGGGAACACTGAAGCTTTCTTT	CASIPTEGGNTEAFF
TRBV10-3	NA	TRBJ2-7	NA	TGTGCCATCAGTGTTGGGGGGGCCCGCGAGCAGTACTTC	CAISVGGAREQYF
TRBV23-1	NA	TRBJ1-5	TRBD1	TGCGCCAGCAGTCGGCATAGGGGGCTGGGTCAGCCCCAGCATTTT	CASSRHRGLGQPQHF
TRBV2	few	TRBJ1-5	NA	TGTGCCAGCAGTGACGGTATTAGCAATCAGCCCCAGCATTTT	CASSDGISNQPQHF
TRBV19	NA	TRBJ2-7	NA	TGTGCCAGTAGTATAGATCCCAGCGCGGAGGGGCAGTACTTC	CASSIDPSAEGQYF
TRBV28	NA	TRBJ2-7	TRBD2	TGTGCCAGCAGTTATCCGGATAGCGGGAGGCAGTACTTC	CASSYPDSGRQYF
TRBV7-3	NA	TRBJ2-3	NA	TGTGCCAGCAGCTTCCAGGGCACAGATACGCAGTATTTT	CASSFQGTDTQYF
TRBV5-4	NA	TRBJ2-3	TRBD2	TGTGCCAGCAGCTTGTTGGCGGGAGCGGCAGATACGCAGTATTTT	CASSLLAGAADTQYF
TRBV5-1	NA	TRBJ2-7	TRBD2	TGCGCCAGCGGCGGGACTAGCGGGGAACTGGGCTACGAGCAGTACTTC	CASGGTSGELGYEQYF
TRBV4-1	NA	TRBJ1-4	TRBD1	TGCGCCAGCAGCCCGCCGGACAGGGGTAATGAAAAACTGTTTTTT	CASSPPDRGNEKLFF
TRBV30	NA	TRBJ1-1	NA	TGTGCCTGGAGTGTAGGGGCTGAAGCTTTCTTT	CAWSVGAEAFF
TRBV7-2	NA	TRBJ1-6	NA	TGTGCCAGCAGCTTAATTACTGGGGCGAATTCACCCCTCCACTTT	CASSLITGANSPLHF
TRBV5-1	NA	TRBJ2-5	TRBD1	TGCGCCAGCAGCCAAGATACAGGGGGAGGAGAGACCCAGTACTTC	CASSQDTGGGETQYF